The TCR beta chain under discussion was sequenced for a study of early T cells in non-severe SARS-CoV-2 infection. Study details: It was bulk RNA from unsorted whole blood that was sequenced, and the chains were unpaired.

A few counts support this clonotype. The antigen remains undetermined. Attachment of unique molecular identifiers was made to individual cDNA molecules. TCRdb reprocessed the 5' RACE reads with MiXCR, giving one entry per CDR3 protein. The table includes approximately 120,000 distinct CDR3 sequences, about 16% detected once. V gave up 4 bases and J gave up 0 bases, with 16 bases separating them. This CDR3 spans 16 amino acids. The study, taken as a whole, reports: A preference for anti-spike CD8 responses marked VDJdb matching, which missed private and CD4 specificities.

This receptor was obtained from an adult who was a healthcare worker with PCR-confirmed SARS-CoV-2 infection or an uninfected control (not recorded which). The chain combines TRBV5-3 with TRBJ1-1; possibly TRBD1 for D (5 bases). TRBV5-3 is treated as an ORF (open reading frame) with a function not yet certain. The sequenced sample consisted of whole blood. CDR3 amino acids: CARSSTAGRLNTEAFF. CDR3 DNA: TGTGCCAGAAGCAGTACGGCGGGACGGTTGAACACTGAAGCTTTCTTT.